The T cell receptor beta chain described here comes from a study of blood T cell repertoires in COVID-19. As for the study in general: The cDNA or gDNA used as material had been derived from T cells, B-cell-depleted T cells, or PBMCs.

Original handling: Amplification of reference gene primers was used by the study to estimate nucleated cell counts. The data were produced by immunoSEQ multiplex PCR, yet TCRdb's version contains in-frame clones alone and is incomplete. From that table come the V and J calls and clone size; the DNA was used to work out D and trimming. The table shows 100,000 to 150,000 clones, with around 84% occurring only once. V lost 4 bases to trimming and J lost 9 bases; unmatched junction nucleotides: 7. Germline V gives CDR1 SGHNT, CDR2 YYREEE (reference sequence). The CDR3 covers 15 residues. The sequencing input was peripheral blood. This chain joins TRBV5-4 and TRBJ2-1; TRBD2 aligns across 13 bases. The TCR originated in a woman older than 75 with acute or convalescent COVID-19. CDR3 loop: CASSLTSGRAGEQFF. In DNA, the CDR3 is TGTGCCAGCAGCCTAACTAGCGGGAGGGCTGGTGAGCAGTTCTTC.